A single sample is the source of the 17 T cell receptor beta chains below, sequenced in a study of siplizumab effects on memory and regulatory T cells (dated by TCRdb to about 2019). The method behind the library was the immunoSEQ multiplex PCR assay. TCRdb mirrors the immuneACCESS table, restricted to in-frame sequences. Some clones are absent from its copies; in checked studies, under half trace to an unresolved V gene, and the reason for the others is unknown. The sample records roughly 120,000 clones, 92% of which are singletons. About 0.78% of the sample belongs to the ten largest clones. The sequenced sample was Tregs sorted from blood. All receptors derive from a human donor in good health.

The V and J genes are TRBV27 and TRBJ1-5; the match to TRBD1 covers 7 bases. The CDR3 is 15 residues long. Per the germline V gene, CDR1 is MNHEY and CDR2 is SMNVEV (reference sequence). The J segment lost 3 bases and the V segment lost 6 bases, leaving 8 bases of the junction unmatched. CDR3 residues: CASRLDRAINQPQHF. As DNA, the CDR3 is TGTGCCAGCAGGCTAGACAGGGCGATCAATCAGCCCCAGCATTTT.

The table lists this clone with a count of one. The chain couples TRBV18 to TRBJ1-5; 8 bases map to TRBD1. Germline assignment: CDR1 KGHSH and CDR2 LQKENI. The CDR3 is 14 residues long. Unmatched junction bases numbered 3, after V lost 4 bases and J lost 4 bases. The CDR3 sequence is CASSRGQVNQPQHF. Here the CDR3 DNA reads TGTGCCAGCTCACGGGGACAGGTTAATCAGCCCCAGCATTTT.

V is TRBV6-1 and J is TRBJ1-1; TRBD1 is a possible D gene (5 bases). In germline, CDR1 is MNHNS, CDR2 SASEGT. The CDR3 consists of 14 residues. Between the trimmed V and J ends, which lost 5 bases and 0 bases, there was a span of 10 bases. CDR3 sequence reads: CASSLDTMNTEAFF. The CDR3 nucleotides read TGTGCCAGCAGTCTGGACACCATGAACACTGAAGCTTTCTTT.

This clone appeared a single time. The rearrangement links TRBV6-6 to TRBJ1-2, with D maybe TRBD1 (6 bases). With 6 bases removed from V and 4 bases from J, the gap between germline ends came to 18 bases. This CDR3 is 15 amino acids long. The germline gives CDR1 MNHNY, CDR2 SVGAGI (reference sequence). Here the CDR3 reads CASSPGQGRFYGYTF. For the CDR3, the DNA is TGTGCCAGCAGCCCCGGGCAGGGGAGATTCTATGGCTACACCTTC.

J is TRBJ1-2 and V is TRBV20-1, with unresolved D. V lost 5 bases, J lost 3 bases, and 4 bases lay in between. The CDR3 consists of 10 residues. Germline V gene lookup returns CDR1 DFQATT and CDR2 SNEGSKA (reference sequence). The CDR3, as DNA: TGCAGTGCTGAGGACTATGGCTACACCTTC. This translates into CSAEDYGYTF.

The sample holds a few counts of this clone. The chain links TRBV18 to TRBJ1-1; perhaps TRBD1 as D (5 bases). Germline lookup yields CDR1 KGHSH and CDR2 LQKENI. CDR3 size: 15 residues. Trimming stripped 6 bases from V and 0 bases from J, with 14 bases between. This CDR3 is CASSTLGALNTEAFF. The DNA of the CDR3 is TGTGCCAGCTCGACGCTCGGGGCCCTGAACACTGAAGCTTTCTTT.

This clone has only one observation. V is TRBV19 and J is TRBJ1-2, with D maybe TRBD1 (5 bases). CDR1 is LNHDA and CDR2 is SQIVND in the germline V gene (reference sequence). The CDR3 consists of 15 residues. The germline V and J ends were trimmed by 0 bases and 4 bases, with 12 bases remaining between them. CDR3 bases: TGTGCCAGTAGTATAGACTACAGGACTCTCTATGGCTACACCTTC. It translates to CASSIDYRTLYGYTF.

V is TRBV29-1 and J is TRBJ2-2; D is uncertain. This CDR3 is 14 amino acids long. CDR1 is SQVTM and CDR2 is ANQGSEA in the germline V gene. V shed 4 bases and J shed 0 bases, with 9 bases lying between them. This CDR3 is CSVAETPNTGELFF. The CDR3 DNA sequence: TGCAGCGTTGCGGAGACCCCGAACACCGGGGAGCTGTTTTTT.

The chain uses TRBV9 and TRBJ1-4; the match to TRBD1 covers 8 bases. The CDR3 runs 14 residues. The V gene's germline CDR1 is SGDLS and CDR2 YYNGEE. The trim removed 0 bases at V and 7 bases at J, leaving 2 bases unmatched. The CDR3 is CASSVAGGGEKLFF. The DNA for the CDR3 is TGTGCCAGCAGCGTAGCAGGGGGCGGTGAAAAACTGTTTTTT.

The chain is built from TRBV6-4 and TRBJ1-1, with D possibly TRBD1 on 5 matching bases. V dropped 6 bases and J dropped 1 base, with 9 bases sitting between them. Germline loops: CDR1 MRHNA, CDR2 SNTAGT. CDR3 length: 13 residues. The CDR3 bases are TGTGCCAGCAGCGTTCAGGGGAACACTGAAGCTTTCTTT. As protein: CASSVQGNTEAFF.

This sequence joins TRBV5-1 and TRBJ1-3, with 8 bases lining up with TRBD1. The V and J ends lost 1 base and 0 bases, in that order; junction bases with no gene match: 12. From germline, CDR1 is SGHRS and CDR2 YFSETQ. CDR3 size: 19 residues. CDR3 sequence: CASSLRVIGQGTSGNTIYF. The CDR3 DNA reads as TGCGCCAGCAGCTTGCGGGTCATTGGACAGGGAACCTCTGGAAACACCATATATTTT.

The chain uses TRBV23-1 and TRBJ1-5, with 9 bases fitting TRBD1. Being an ORF, TRBV23-1 has a function that is uncertain. J lost 2 bases, V lost 2 bases, and 7 bases had no gene match. This CDR3 region has 17 residues. As DNA, the CDR3 is TGCGCCAGCAGTCAACCCCCTCGGACAGGGGGCAATCAGCCCCAGCATTTT. Amino acids: CASSQPPRTGGNQPQHF.

V usage is TRBV11-2 and J usage is TRBJ2-7; D not resolved. Trimming removed 1 base from V and 2 bases from J, with 12 bases in between. The germline V gene encodes CDR1 SGHAT and CDR2 FQNNGV. The CDR3 runs 15 residues. CDR3 in DNA: TGTGCCAGCAGCTTAGCCCGGAACACCCCCTACGAGCAGTACTTC. Amino acids: CASSLARNTPYEQYF. Combining the CDR3 with reference TRBV11-2 and TRBJ2-7 gives the whole variable domain EAGVAQSPRYKIIEKRQSVAFWCNPISGHATLYWYQQILGQGPKLLIQFQNNGVVDDSQLPKDRFSAERLKGVDSTLKIQPAKLEDSAVYLCASSLARNTPYEQYFGPGTRLTVT.

The J gene is TRBJ2-5, the V gene TRBV5-1; unclear D gene. V was shortened by 0 bases and J by 4 bases, with 10 bases between the two germline ends. CDR3 length equals 14 residues. Per the germline V gene, CDR1 is SGHRS and CDR2 is YFSETQ. CDR3 coding DNA: TGCGCCAGCAGCTTGGGACTGGAAGGAGAGACCCAGTACTTC. Translating gives CASSLGLEGETQYF.

This clone is a singleton in its sample. The V call is TRBV9, the J call TRBJ1-2; no firm D call. CDR1 is SGDLS and CDR2 is YYNGEE in the germline V gene. V lost 2 bases and J lost 5, with 7 bases in between. The CDR3 runs to 12 residues. Here the CDR3 DNA reads TGTGCCAGCAGCGTTAATAGTTATGGCTACACCTTC. Translating it yields CASSVNSYGYTF.

The rearrangement uses TRBV5-1 and TRBJ1-2, with 9 bases identical to TRBD1. The CDR3 has 13 amino acids. Trimming at V came to 4 bases and at J to 8 bases, leaving 6 bases not matched to a gene. Looked up from germline, CDR1 is SGHRS and CDR2 is YFSETQ. This CDR3 reads CASSVGQGRGYTF. CDR3 sequence (DNA): TGCGCCAGCAGCGTGGGACAGGGTCGAGGCTACACCTTC.

This clone was recorded once. DNA for the CDR3: TGTGCCAGCAGACGTGATCCCCCTGGACACTTCTCTGGAAACACCATATATTTT. It encodes CASRRDPPGHFSGNTIYF. This chain connects TRBV7-9 to TRBJ1-3; D might be TRBD1 (5 bases). Germline-derived CDR1 and CDR2 are SEHNR and FQNEAQ (reference sequence). Trimming shortened V by 6 bases and J by 0 bases, and 21 bases separated the two germline ends. The CDR3 totals 18 residues.